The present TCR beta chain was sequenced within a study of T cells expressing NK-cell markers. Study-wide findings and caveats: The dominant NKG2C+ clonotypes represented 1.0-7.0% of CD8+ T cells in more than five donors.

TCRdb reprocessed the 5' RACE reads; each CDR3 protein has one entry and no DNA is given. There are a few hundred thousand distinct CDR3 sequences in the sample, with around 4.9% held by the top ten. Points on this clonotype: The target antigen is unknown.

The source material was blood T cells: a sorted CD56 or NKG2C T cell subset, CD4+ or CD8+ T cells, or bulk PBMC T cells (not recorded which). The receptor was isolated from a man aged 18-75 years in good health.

This chain's CDR3 is CASSSTGGRNQPQHF. This chain links TRBV12-3 or TRBV12-4 with TRBJ1-5; with no DNA, the TCRdb D assignment of TRBD1 cannot be verified. The CDR3 covers 15 residues.